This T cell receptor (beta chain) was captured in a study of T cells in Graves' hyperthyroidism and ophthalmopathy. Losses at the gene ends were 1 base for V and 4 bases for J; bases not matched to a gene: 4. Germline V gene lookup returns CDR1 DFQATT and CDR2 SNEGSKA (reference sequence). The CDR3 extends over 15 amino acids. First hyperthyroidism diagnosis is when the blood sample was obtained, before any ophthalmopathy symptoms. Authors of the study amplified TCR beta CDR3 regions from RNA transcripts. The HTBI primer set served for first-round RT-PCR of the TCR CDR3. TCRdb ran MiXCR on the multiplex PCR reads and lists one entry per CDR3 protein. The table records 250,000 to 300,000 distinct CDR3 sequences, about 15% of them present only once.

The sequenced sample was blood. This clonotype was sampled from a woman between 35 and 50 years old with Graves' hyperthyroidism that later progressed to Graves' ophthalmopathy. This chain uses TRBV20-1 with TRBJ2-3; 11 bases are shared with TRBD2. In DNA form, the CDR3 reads TGCAGTGCTAGAGGACTAGCGGGAAGTGCAGATACGCAGTATTTT. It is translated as CSARGLAGSADTQYF.